Reported below is one T cell receptor (beta chain). This clonotype was found many times. Its antigen is unknown. No quality values exist for individual bases; no much larger clone is one base distant. The cysteine opens and the phenylalanine closes a CDR3 of 15 amino acids. The kept DNA is CDR3 alone, 45 bases in frame from the first base. According to the germline V gene (reference sequence), CDR1 reads DFQATT and CDR2 reads SNEGSKA. V is cut by 5 bases and J by 8 bases, and the space between the germline ends is 24 bases. The data originate from a study of naive and memory T cell subsets (dated by TCRdb to about 2017). In terms of the full investigation: The figure summarizing these samples reported about 10 blood donors, 7 tuberculin skin test biopsies and 3 saline control biopsies. As previously described, skin biopsies were taken from tuberculin skin test sites or from saline-injected control sites and processed for RNA extraction. PCR2 was typically a SYBR Green qPCR stopped at a set threshold; low-input samples could instead use end-point PCR (approximately 6 cycles). Paper-wide results and their limitations: The larger number of TCRs found at tuberculin skin test sites was interpreted as T cell infiltration of a delayed type IV hypersensitivity reaction. The potential sensitivity of the RNA-based method to TCR transcript changes with T cell activation and differentiation was acknowledged. TCR sequences were reportedly recovered from both types of skin biopsy, with far more TCRs being found at tuberculin skin test sites. The paper did not give details on skin biopsy collection and RNA processing but referred to earlier studies for those details.

In light of the paper, this sample's treatment or condition label describes: skin biopsy from PPD injection site in Mantoux-positive individual. The study reported a robust and sensitive protocol to amplify, sequence and analyze TCRs, based on 3' ligation of a UMI-containing oligonucleotide to TCR cDNA. In individuals with a positive Mantoux test, tuberculin skin test biopsies were taken from sites that had been injected with PPD. Total RNA was used without cell sorting and was treated with RQ1 DNase before reverse transcription, with a target input of 1 to 1000 ng. Libraries were prepared from skin biopsies and whole blood to test how robust the pipeline was in samples where T cells are a minority population. The library was prepared using UMI-ligation and nested PCR. Four rounds of PCR, run with the SP2 primer together with nested alpha and beta constant region primers, were used to amplify the ligated cDNA. TCR RNA was reverse transcribed with SuperScript IV using alpha and beta constant region primers for the blood and skin samples. T4 RNA ligase 1 was used to ligate an oligonucleotide containing the Illumina SP2 primer and a UMI to the 3' end of the cDNA. To prevent hairpin formation, the 12-nucleotide UMI was made up of two random hexamers with an eight-base spacer between them. TCR alpha and beta chain libraries were processed separately from the second PCR onward, with dual indexing for multiplexing. After pooling, the indexed libraries were analyzed by capillary electrophoresis and sequenced on either an Illumina MiSeq or NextSeq. To boost base diversity and improve cluster recognition, PhiX DNA at roughly 4.5-7% was spiked into the libraries. The original methods were these. Demultiplexor took UMIs from read 2, joined the UMIs to the TCR sequence from read 1, and separated reads according to sample indices. V and J genes and V-J junctions were identified by Decombinator, and each TCR was assigned a five-part identifier that included V and J deletions. Collapsinator relied on UMIs to correct both sequencing errors and PCR amplification heterogeneity, producing a UMI-based abundance for each TCR. CDR3Translator turned identifiers into nucleotide sequence, translated the nucleotide sequence into amino acids, and pulled out CDR3 regions based on terminal motifs. Error-corrected alpha and beta TCR counts from blood and skin were compared after normalization to input RNA amount. TCRdb reprocessing: public reads trimmed at Q25 with fastp, clones called with MiXCR, in-frame beta chains kept. Every CDR3 protein is listed once, alongside the most common genes and DNA of its rows. The V and J calls and clone size come from TCRdb's table, not from the authors' own analysis. The sample contains about 30,000 distinct CDR3 sequences, about 7.4% of them found a single time. The ten largest account for 3.1% of the sample.

The sequence links TRBV20-1 to TRBJ1-2; perhaps TRBD1 is the D gene, with 6 bases matching. This specimen consisted of skin, obtained from a tuberculin skin test site. The TCR sequence derives from an adult in good health. The CDR3 protein sequence reads: CSARPNAQGRRGYTF. The nucleotide sequence is TGCAGTGCTCGCCCAAATGCCCAGGGGAGGCGCGGCTACACCTTC.